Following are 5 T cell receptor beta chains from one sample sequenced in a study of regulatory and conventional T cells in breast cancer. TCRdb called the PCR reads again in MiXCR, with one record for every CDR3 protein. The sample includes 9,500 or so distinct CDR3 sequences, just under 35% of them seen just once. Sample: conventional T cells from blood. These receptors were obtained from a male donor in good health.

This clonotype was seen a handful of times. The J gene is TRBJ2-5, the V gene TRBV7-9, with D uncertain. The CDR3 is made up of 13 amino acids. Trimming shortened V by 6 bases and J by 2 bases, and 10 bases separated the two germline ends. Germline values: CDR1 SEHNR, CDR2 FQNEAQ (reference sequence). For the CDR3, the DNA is TGTGCCAGCAGATCGACATCACAAGAGACCCAGTACTTC. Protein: CASRSTSQETQYF. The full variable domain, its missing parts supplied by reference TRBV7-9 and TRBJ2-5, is DTGVSQNPRHKITKRGQNVTFRCDPISEHNRLYWYRQTLGQGPEFLTYFQNEAQLEKSRLLSDRFSAERPKGSFSTLEIQRTEQGDSAMYLCASRSTSQETQYFGPGTRLLVL.

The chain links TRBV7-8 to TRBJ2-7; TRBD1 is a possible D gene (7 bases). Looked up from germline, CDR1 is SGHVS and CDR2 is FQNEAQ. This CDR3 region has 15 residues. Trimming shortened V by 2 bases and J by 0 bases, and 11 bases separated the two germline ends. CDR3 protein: CASSLQGGGSYEQYF. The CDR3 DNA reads TGTGCCAGCAGCTTACAGGGGGGCGGCTCCTACGAGCAGTACTTC.

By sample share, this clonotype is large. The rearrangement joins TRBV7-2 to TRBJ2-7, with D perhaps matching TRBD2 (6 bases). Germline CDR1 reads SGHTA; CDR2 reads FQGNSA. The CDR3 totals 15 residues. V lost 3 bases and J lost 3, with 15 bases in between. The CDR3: CASSFRADYFYEQYF. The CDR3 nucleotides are TGTGCCAGCAGCTTTAGAGCGGACTACTTCTACGAGCAGTACTTC.

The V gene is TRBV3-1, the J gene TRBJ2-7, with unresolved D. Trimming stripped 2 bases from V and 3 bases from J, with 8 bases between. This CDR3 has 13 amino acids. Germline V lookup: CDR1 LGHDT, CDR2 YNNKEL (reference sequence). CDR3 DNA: TGTGCCAGCAGCCAATCCCCAAACTACGAGCAGTACTTC. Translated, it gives CASSQSPNYEQYF.

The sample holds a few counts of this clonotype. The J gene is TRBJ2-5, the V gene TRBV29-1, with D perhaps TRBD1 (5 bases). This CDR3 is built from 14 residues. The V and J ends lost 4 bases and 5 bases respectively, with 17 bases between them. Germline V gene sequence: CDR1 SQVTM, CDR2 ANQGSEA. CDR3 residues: CSVARDRPSETQYF. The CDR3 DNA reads TGCAGCGTTGCCCGCGACAGACCTTCTGAGACCCAGTACTTC.